This note documents a single T cell receptor (beta chain) sequence. Its antigen is not identified. Germline V gene lookup returns CDR1 DFQATT and CDR2 SNEGSKA (reference sequence). The CDR3 runs 15 residues. This sample is part of a study of monozygotic twins with inflammatory bowel disease. Study observations and caveats: Twins with IBD were found to have lower TCRbeta diversity (inverse Simpson) than healthy co-twins.

Each TCR library used 3500 ng of total RNA. UMIs that included a 6-nucleotide sample barcode were added by template switching, which took place during cDNA synthesis. Each CDR3 protein gets one entry in TCRdb, which reprocessed the 5' RACE reads and gives no DNA. The repertoire table contains approximately 400,000 distinct CDR3 sequences. The sequence derives from a human donor with ulcerative colitis or Crohn's disease, or a healthy co-twin of an affected twin (not recorded which). This chain joins TRBV20-1 and TRBJ2-7; there is no DNA to check the TCRdb D call of TRBD2. Sequences were obtained from blood. CDR3 region: CSARARGLPSREQYF.